The 26 T cell receptor beta chains listed next were all sequenced from one sample in a study of T cell responses to AZD1222 COVID-19 vaccine. Data came from immunoSEQ multiplex PCR; TCRdb stores just in-frame clones and leaves some out. This table holds roughly 120,000 clones, 85% to 95% found once. Specimen: peripheral blood, collected 28 days after the second AZD1222 dose. The source is an adult who received the AZD1222 COVID-19 vaccine.

The chain has TRBV6-6 and TRBJ1-2; D call uncertain. Deletions cut 4 bases from V and 13 bases from J, with 13 bases between. The length of the CDR3 is 11 residues. Germline V gene data show CDR1 as MNHNY and CDR2 as SVGAGI (reference sequence). The CDR3 DNA reads as TGTGCCAGCAGTTTAGCCGCAAAACTCACCTTC. Translated, it gives CASSLAAKLTF.

V usage is TRBV3-1 (or the pseudogene TRBV3-2) and J usage is TRBJ2-5; 8 positions agree with TRBD1. The germline V gene has CDR1 LGHDT and CDR2 YNNKEL (reference sequence). This CDR3 comprises 13 residues. J was trimmed by 5 bases and V by 4 bases; bases with no gene match: 3. Written as DNA, the CDR3 is TGTGCCAGCAGCCTCGACAGGGGTGAGACCCAGTACTTC. The encoded protein is CASSLDRGETQYF.

The rearrangement uses TRBV3-1 (or the pseudogene TRBV3-2) and TRBJ1-1; D gene unclear. This CDR3 has 14 amino acids. The V gene's germline CDR1 is LGHDT and CDR2 YNNKEL (reference sequence). V was pared by 2 bases and J by 0 bases, with 7 bases between. The chain's CDR3 is CASSQFPVNTEAFF. The CDR3 nucleotides read TGTGCCAGCAGCCAATTCCCGGTGAACACTGAAGCTTTCTTT.

This sequence joins TRBV5-6 and TRBJ1-2; D gene uncertain. The CDR3 has 14 amino acids. Trimming removed 2 bases at V and 4 bases at J, with 12 bases between. Germline V gene data show CDR1 as SGHDT and CDR2 as YYEEEE. The CDR3 nucleotides read TGTGCCAGCAGCTTAGGGCGGGCTGTCTATGGCTACACCTTC. This gives the protein CASSLGRAVYGYTF.

The chain employs TRBV6-2 or TRBV6-3 and TRBJ1-1; the D gene is possibly TRBD1 (5 bases). Germline lookup yields CDR1 MNHEY and CDR2 SVGEGT. The CDR3 totals 14 residues. Trimming cost V 2 bases and J 2 bases, with 9 bases left between them. In nucleotides, the CDR3 is TGTGCCAGCAGTTACAGGCAGGGCAACACTGAAGCTTTCTTT. Its translation is CASSYRQGNTEAFF.

This clone was observed once. This chain joins TRBV3-1 (or the pseudogene TRBV3-2) and TRBJ1-2; 12 bases are a match to TRBD1. After removal of 4 bases from V and 8 bases from J, the junction contained 8 bases not matched to a gene. The CDR3 loop spans 15 amino acids. Germline CDR1 LGHDT, CDR2 YNNKEL (reference sequence). The CDR3 is CASSPRDRGPGGYTF. CDR3 DNA: TGTGCCAGCAGCCCTAGGGACAGGGGGCCGGGCGGCTACACCTTC.

The chain recombines TRBV9 with TRBJ2-1; 8 nucleotides match TRBD1. In germline, CDR1 is SGDLS, CDR2 YYNGEE. Trimming removed 4 bases from V and 8 bases from J; junction bases left unmatched: 17. CDR3 length: 17 residues. The CDR3 reads CASSQRQGRYRYDEQFF. The CDR3 DNA reads TGTGCCAGCAGCCAAAGACAGGGGCGATATAGGTACGATGAGCAGTTCTTC.

The chain uses TRBV5-4 and TRBJ2-2; D unclear. The CDR3 runs 16 residues. Deletions cut 4 bases from V and 1 base from J, with 14 bases between. Germline V gene sequence: CDR1 SGHNT, CDR2 YYREEE (reference sequence). The CDR3 coding sequence is TGTGCCAGCAGCGGGGTCCCAGTCAGGAACACCGGGGAGCTGTTTTTT. Its translation: CASSGVPVRNTGELFF.

The J gene is TRBJ2-2, the V gene TRBV2; 8 positions agree with TRBD1. There are 15 residues in the CDR3. Per germline, CDR1 SNHLY and CDR2 FYNNEI. V dropped 4 bases and J dropped 2; count of bases not matched to a gene: 3. The chain's CDR3 is CASSVQGANTGELFF. The CDR3 DNA sequence: TGTGCCAGCAGTGTTCAGGGGGCAAACACCGGGGAGCTGTTTTTT. The full variable domain, completed using reference TRBV2 and TRBJ2-2, is EPEVTQTPSHQVTQMGQEVILRCVPISNHLYFYWYRQILGQKVEFLVSFYNNEISEKSEIFDDQFSVERPDGSNFTLKIRSTKLEDSAMYFCASSVQGANTGELFFGEGSRLTVL.

This clone was seen a single time. One end of the junction is discordant with germline, which a read error may explain. The rearrangement uses TRBV11-3 and TRBJ2-1; TRBD1 aligns across 10 bases. CDR3 length: 14 residues. CDR1 is SGHNT and CDR2 is YENEEA in the germline V gene. The CDR3 DNA is TGTGCCAGCAGTGAGACAGGGGGCGACAATAAGCAGTTCTTC. It codes for CASSETGGDNKQFF.

The genes are TRBV2 and TRBJ1-2; D remains unclear. Per the germline V gene, CDR1 is SNHLY and CDR2 is FYNNEI. V lost 2 bases to trimming and J lost 4 bases, with 8 bases between them. The CDR3 extends over 13 amino acids. The CDR3 loop is CASSEHGSYGYTF. The CDR3 region has the DNA TGTGCCAGCAGTGAACACGGAAGCTATGGCTACACCTTC.

The chain uses TRBV11-2 and TRBJ1-2, with TRBD1 identical over 8 bases. This CDR3 comprises 13 residues. The V gene's germline CDR1 is SGHAT and CDR2 FQNNGV. Trimming took 3 bases from V and 7 from J; bases not matched to a gene: 4. The CDR3 region is CASSFTQGAGYTF. The CDR3 DNA reads TGTGCCAGCAGCTTTACGCAGGGGGCTGGCTACACCTTC. Supplemented by reference TRBV11-2 and TRBJ1-2, the full variable domain reads EAGVAQSPRYKIIEKRQSVAFWCNPISGHATLYWYQQILGQGPKLLIQFQNNGVVDDSQLPKDRFSAERLKGVDSTLKIQPAKLEDSAVYLCASSFTQGAGYTFGSGTRLTVV.

The table lists this clone with a count of one. J is TRBJ1-2 and V is TRBV7-2, with D unresolved. The germline V and J ends were trimmed by 2 bases and 2 bases, with 12 bases remaining between them. The germline V gene encodes CDR1 SGHTA and CDR2 FQGNSA. The CDR3 has 15 amino acids. CDR3 nucleotides: TGTGCCAGCAGCTTACACGCCGCGAGCAACTATGGCTACACCTTC. The encoded protein is CASSLHAASNYGYTF.

This clone occurred once. The chain carries TRBV7-8 and TRBJ1-1; D unresolved. Trimming shortened V by 1 base and J by 3 bases, and 9 bases separated the two germline ends. The CDR3 consists of 14 residues. The germline CDR1 and CDR2 sequences are SGHVS and FQNEAQ. The CDR3 is CASSLDKRDTEAFF. CDR3 DNA: TGTGCCAGCAGCTTAGATAAGAGGGACACTGAAGCTTTCTTT.

This clone came up once. V gene TRBV4-1 combines with J gene TRBJ1-5, with D unclear. Trimming stripped 2 bases from V and 9 bases from J, with 2 bases between. The CDR3 runs 10 residues. Germline CDR1 reads MGHRA; CDR2 reads YSYEKL. CDR3 DNA sequence: TGCGCCAGCAGCCAAAGGCCCCAGCATTTT. This encodes CASSQRPQHF.

This clone appeared a single time. The V and J genes are TRBV2 and TRBJ2-5; D remains unclear. This CDR3 contains 12 residues. The germline CDR1 and CDR2 sequences are SNHLY and FYNNEI. V was pared by 5 bases and J by 5 bases, with 9 bases between. The CDR3 sequence is CASSPPYETQYF. In nucleotides, the CDR3 is TGTGCCAGCAGTCCCCCGTATGAGACCCAGTACTTC.

V is TRBV5-1 and J is TRBJ2-7; either TRBD1 or TRBD2 may fit D (5 bases each). Germline assignment: CDR1 SGHRS and CDR2 YFSETQ. The CDR3 sequence is 15 residues long. V dropped 0 bases and J dropped 2 bases, with 12 bases sitting between them. This chain's CDR3 is CASSLVGTATYEQYF. CDR3 DNA: TGCGCCAGCAGCTTGGTCGGGACGGCCACCTACGAGCAGTACTTC.

V and J are TRBV19 and TRBJ1-1; no reliable D call. CDR1 LNHDA and CDR2 SQIVND come from the germline V gene (reference sequence). This CDR3 comprises 14 residues. Trimming took 5 bases from V and 2 from J, leaving 12 bases between them. The CDR3 spells CASSFAILNTEAFF. DNA of the CDR3: TGTGCCAGTAGTTTCGCGATTCTTAACACTGAAGCTTTCTTT.

V is TRBV12-5 and J is TRBJ1-3; TRBD1 might be the D (6 bases). The CDR3 covers 15 residues. V lost 1 base and J lost 7, with 14 bases in between. Germline values: CDR1 LGHNT, CDR2 FRNRAP. DNA of the CDR3: TGTGCTAGTGGTTTGGCCCCCGGGGGGCCGAACACCATATATTTT. Translating gives CASGLAPGGPNTIYF. The whole variable domain, filled in from reference TRBV12-5 and TRBJ1-3, reads DARVTQTPRHKVTEMGQEVTMRCQPILGHNTVFWYRQTMMQGLELLAYFRNRAPLDDSGMPKDRFSAEMPDATLATLKIQPSEPRDSAVYFCASGLAPGGPNTIYFGEGSWLTVV.

The CDR3 here is CASSFGGAMNTEAFF. CDR3 nucleotide sequence: TGCGCCAGCAGCTTCGGCGGGGCCATGAACACTGAAGCTTTCTTT. The V gene is TRBV5-1, the J gene TRBJ1-1; D might be TRBD1 (5 bases). V was cut by 2 bases and J by 0 bases, with 11 bases left in between. This CDR3 contains 15 residues. Germline-derived CDR1 and CDR2 are SGHRS and YFSETQ. Using reference TRBV5-1 and TRBJ1-1 for the parts outside the CDR3, the full variable domain is KAGVTQTPRYLIKTRGQQVTLSCSPISGHRSVSWYQQTPGQGLQFLFEYFSETQRNKGNFPGRFSGRQFSNSRSEMNVSTLELGDSALYLCASSFGGAMNTEAFFGQGTRLTVV.

A single count supports this clone. V and J are TRBV10-3 and TRBJ2-1, with 9 bases that match TRBD2. V lost 8 bases, J lost 10 bases, and 15 bases stayed unmatched. The CDR3 extends over 15 amino acids. Germline CDR1 and CDR2: ENHRY and SYGVKD. CDR3 sequence reads: CAISRGGGGAQEQFF. Here the CDR3 DNA reads TGTGCCATCTCCCGGGGTGGCGGGGGGGCACAGGAGCAGTTCTTC.

The V gene is TRBV14, the J gene TRBJ2-3, with a possible D match to TRBD2 (6 bases). Germline V gene sequence: CDR1 SGHDN, CDR2 FVKESK. Trimming removed 7 bases at V and 0 bases at J, with 14 bases between. The CDR3 extends over 15 amino acids. Written as DNA, the CDR3 is TGTGCCAGCACAAGAGCGGGCCTAAGCACAGATACGCAGTATTTT. This translates into CASTRAGLSTDTQYF.

This chain joins TRBV11-2 and TRBJ2-7, with 7 nucleotides matching TRBD2. V lost 5 bases, J lost 4 bases, and 14 bases stayed unmatched. The germline CDR1 and CDR2 sequences are SGHAT and FQNNGV. This CDR3 has 16 amino acids. The CDR3 DNA follows: TGTGCCAGCAGCCCCCTGGTGGCAGGGAGGGGATACGAGCAGTACTTC. Translation: CASSPLVAGRGYEQYF. Using reference TRBV11-2 and TRBJ2-7 for the parts outside the CDR3, the full variable domain is EAGVAQSPRYKIIEKRQSVAFWCNPISGHATLYWYQQILGQGPKLLIQFQNNGVVDDSQLPKDRFSAERLKGVDSTLKIQPAKLEDSAVYLCASSPLVAGRGYEQYFGPGTRLTVT.

This rearrangement joins TRBV28 to TRBJ1-5; no reliable D call. The germline V and J ends were trimmed by 8 bases and 11 bases, with 10 bases remaining between them. The CDR3 runs to 10 residues. Germline CDR1 reads MDHEN; CDR2 reads SYDVKM. The CDR3 is CASGDGAQHF. CDR3 coding DNA: TGTGCCAGCGGGGATGGGGCCCAGCATTTT.

This clone is termed medium-sized (0.01 to 0.1%). The chain is built from TRBV19 and TRBJ2-7; D may be TRBD1 (5 bases). CDR3 length: 15 residues. Per the germline V gene, CDR1 is LNHDA and CDR2 is SQIVND (reference sequence). V lost 4 bases, J lost 3 bases, and 16 bases lay in between. The CDR3 bases are TGTGCCAGTAGTAACGGTCCCAAAGGGGACTACGAGCAGTACTTC. This codes for CASSNGPKGDYEQYF.

The DNA of the CDR3 is TGTGCCAGCTCACCATTGGGGAATGAGCAGTTCTTC. Its protein is CASSPLGNEQFF. This chain connects TRBV18 to TRBJ2-1; unclear D gene. Trimming took 2 bases from V and 7 from J, leaving 6 bases between them. This CDR3 region has 12 residues. The germline gives CDR1 KGHSH, CDR2 LQKENI. The full variable domain, rest sourced from reference TRBV18 and TRBJ2-1, is NAGVMQNPRHLVRRRGQEARLRCSPMKGHSHVYWYRQLPEEGLKFMVYLQKENIIDESGMPKERFSAEFPKEGPSILRIQQVVRGDSAAYFCASSPLGNEQFFGPGTRLTVL.